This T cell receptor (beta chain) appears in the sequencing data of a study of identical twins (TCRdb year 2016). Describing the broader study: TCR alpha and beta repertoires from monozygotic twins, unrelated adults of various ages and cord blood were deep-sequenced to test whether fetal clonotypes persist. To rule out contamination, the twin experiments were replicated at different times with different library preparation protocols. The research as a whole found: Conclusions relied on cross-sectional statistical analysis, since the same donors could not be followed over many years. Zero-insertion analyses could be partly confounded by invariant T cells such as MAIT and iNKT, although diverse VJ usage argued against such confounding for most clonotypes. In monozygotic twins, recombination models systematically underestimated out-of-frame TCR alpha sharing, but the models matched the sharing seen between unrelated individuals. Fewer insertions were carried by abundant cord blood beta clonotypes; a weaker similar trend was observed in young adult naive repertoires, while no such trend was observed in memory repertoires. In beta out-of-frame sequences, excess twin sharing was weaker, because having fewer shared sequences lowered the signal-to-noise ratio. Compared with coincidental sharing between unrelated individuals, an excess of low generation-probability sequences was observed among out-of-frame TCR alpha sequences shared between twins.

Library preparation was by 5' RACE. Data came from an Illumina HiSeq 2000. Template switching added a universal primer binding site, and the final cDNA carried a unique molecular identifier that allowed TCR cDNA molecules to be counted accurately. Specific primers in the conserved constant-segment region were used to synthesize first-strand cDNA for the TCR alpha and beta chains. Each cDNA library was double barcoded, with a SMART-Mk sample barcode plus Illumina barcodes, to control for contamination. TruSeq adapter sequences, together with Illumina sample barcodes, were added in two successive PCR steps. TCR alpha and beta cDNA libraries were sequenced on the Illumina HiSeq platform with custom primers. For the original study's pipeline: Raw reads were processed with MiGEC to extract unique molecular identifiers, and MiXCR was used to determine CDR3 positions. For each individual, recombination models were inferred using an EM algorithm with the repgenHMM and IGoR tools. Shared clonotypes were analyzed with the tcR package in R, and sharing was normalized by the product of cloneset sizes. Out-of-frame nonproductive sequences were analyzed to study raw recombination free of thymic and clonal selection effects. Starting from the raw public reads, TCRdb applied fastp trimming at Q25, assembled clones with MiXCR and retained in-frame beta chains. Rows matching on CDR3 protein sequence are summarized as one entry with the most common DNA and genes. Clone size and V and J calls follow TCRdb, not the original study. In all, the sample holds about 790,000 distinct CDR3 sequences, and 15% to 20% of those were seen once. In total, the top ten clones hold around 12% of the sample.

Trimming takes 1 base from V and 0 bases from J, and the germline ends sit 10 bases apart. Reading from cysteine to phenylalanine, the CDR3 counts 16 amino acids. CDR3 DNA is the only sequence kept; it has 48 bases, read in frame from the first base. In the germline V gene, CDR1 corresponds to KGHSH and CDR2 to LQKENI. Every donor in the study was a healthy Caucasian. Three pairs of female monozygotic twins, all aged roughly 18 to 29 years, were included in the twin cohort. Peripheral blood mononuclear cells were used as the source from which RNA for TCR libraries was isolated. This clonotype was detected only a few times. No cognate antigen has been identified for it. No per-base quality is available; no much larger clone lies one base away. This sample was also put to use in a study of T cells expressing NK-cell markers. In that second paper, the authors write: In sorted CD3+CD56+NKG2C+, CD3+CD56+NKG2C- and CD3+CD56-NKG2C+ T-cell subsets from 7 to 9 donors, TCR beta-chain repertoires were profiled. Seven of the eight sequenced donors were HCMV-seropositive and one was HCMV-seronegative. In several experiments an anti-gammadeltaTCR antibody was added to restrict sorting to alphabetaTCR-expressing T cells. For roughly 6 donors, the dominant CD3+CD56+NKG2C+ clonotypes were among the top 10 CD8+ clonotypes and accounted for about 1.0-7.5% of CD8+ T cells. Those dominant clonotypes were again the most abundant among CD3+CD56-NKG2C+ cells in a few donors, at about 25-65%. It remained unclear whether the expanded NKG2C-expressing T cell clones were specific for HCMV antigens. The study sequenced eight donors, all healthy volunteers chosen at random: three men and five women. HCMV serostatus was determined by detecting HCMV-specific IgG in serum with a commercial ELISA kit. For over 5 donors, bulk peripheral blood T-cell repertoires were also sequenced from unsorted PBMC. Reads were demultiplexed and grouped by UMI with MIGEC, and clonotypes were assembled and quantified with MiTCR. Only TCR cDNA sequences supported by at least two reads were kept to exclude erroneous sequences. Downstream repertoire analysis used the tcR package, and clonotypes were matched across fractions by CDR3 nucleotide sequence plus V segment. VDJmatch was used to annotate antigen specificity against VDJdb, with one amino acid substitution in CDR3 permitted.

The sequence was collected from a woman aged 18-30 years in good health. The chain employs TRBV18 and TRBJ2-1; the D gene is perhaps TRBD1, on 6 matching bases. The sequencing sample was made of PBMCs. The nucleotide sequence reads TGTGCCAGCTCACCACGGACAGCCAGCTCCTACAATGAGCAGTTCTTC. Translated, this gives CASSPRTASSYNEQFF.